The entry below describes one TCR beta chain. Its antigen is unknown. The study collected blood at first hyperthyroidism diagnosis, before any ophthalmopathy symptoms arose. Template material for amplifying TCR beta CDR3 regions consisted of RNA transcripts. The HTBI primer set drove a first-round RT-PCR of the TCR CDR3. TCRdb reprocessed the multiplex PCR reads with MiXCR, giving one entry per CDR3 protein. In the table there are around 290,000 distinct CDR3 sequences, 10% to 15% of which are singletons. The sample originates from a study of T cells in Graves' hyperthyroidism and ophthalmopathy. The overall study: Sampling of peripheral blood happened at initial diagnosis, prior to any treatment. Study-wide results and caveats: A model built on 13 V-J features separated ophthalmopathy from stable hyperthyroidism.

Trimming removed 4 bases from V and 0 bases from J, with 13 bases in between. This CDR3 has 17 residues. Germline V gene data show CDR1 as SGHAT and CDR2 as FQNNGV. This clonotype was sampled from a woman in her 30s with Graves' hyperthyroidism that later progressed to Graves' ophthalmopathy. Sequencing was done on a sample of blood. This chain joins TRBV11-2 and TRBJ2-6; D remains unclear. CDR3 sequence: CASSSFSSVSGANVLTF. DNA of the CDR3: TGTGCCAGCAGCTCGTTTTCCTCAGTCTCTGGGGCCAACGTCCTGACTTTC.